This T cell receptor beta chain was captured by sequencing in a study of T cells in Graves' hyperthyroidism and ophthalmopathy. The TCR beta CDR3 regions underwent amplification using RNA transcripts as the source. HTBI primers were used for first-round RT-PCR of the TCR CDR3. TCRdb reprocessed the multiplex PCR reads with MiXCR, giving one entry per CDR3 protein. The sample consists of about 840,000 distinct CDR3 sequences, 38% of them appearing once. Study-level points and caveats: A 13 V-J model separated ophthalmopathy from stable hyperthyroidism.

On this clonotype itself: Its antigen is still unknown.

The authors deemed Graves' hyperthyroidism stable absent ophthalmopathy progression within 18 months. The study left out patients who had uncontrolled infection, other autoimmune disease, pregnancy or lactation. PBMCs came from 9 to 10 ml fresh peripheral blood. Trimming took off 5 bases at V and 5 bases at J, with 12 bases between the two ends. This CDR3 spans 12 amino acids. Germline V gene sequence: CDR1 SQVTM, CDR2 ANQGSEA. This receptor was obtained from a man aged 18-30 years with Graves' hyperthyroidism. The chain recombines TRBV29-1 with TRBJ1-1; D is perhaps TRBD1 (6 bases). Sequencing was carried out using blood. The CDR3 DNA reads TGCAGCGTTTATAAGGGGGGGACTGAAGCTTTCTTT. Translated, it gives CSVYKGGTEAFF. The whole variable domain, filled in from reference TRBV29-1 and TRBJ1-1, reads SAVISQKPSRDICQRGTSLTIQCQVDSQVTMMFWYRQQPGQSLTLIATANQGSEATYESGFVIDKFPISRPNLTFSTLTVSNMSPEDSSIYLCSVYKGGTEAFFGQGTRLTVV.